Listed below are T cell receptor beta chains from one sample, sequenced in a study of CDR3 diversity in severe acne. TCRdb passed the PCR reads through MiXCR, listing each CDR3 protein once. The sample includes about 90,000 distinct CDR3 sequences, 49% seen only once; the top ten take 11%. Material for sequencing was blood. These receptors were obtained from a male donor with severe acne vulgaris. CDR3s include the opening cysteine and the closing phenylalanine or tryptophan. D genes are given only for firm matches. Part of the rows lack a size; the others show once, few, many or a class for expanded clones.

CDR3nt	CDR3aa	abundance	d_gene	v_gene	j_gene
TGTGCCACCAGCAGGGACCGGGACACACAAGAGACCCAGTACTTC	CATSRDRDTQETQYF	-	-	TRBV15	TRBJ2-5
TGCAGTGCTAGCCCTATTGACAGGGTGGGCTACGAGCAGTACTTC	CSASPIDRVGYEQYF	-	TRBD1	TRBV20-1	TRBJ2-7
TGTGCCAGCAGTGAACCCCCCGTCTCTGGAAACACCATATATTTT	CASSEPPVSGNTIYF	few	-	TRBV6-5	TRBJ1-3
TGTGCCAGCAGCCCCGCTTTCGAGGGAGTCACCGGGGAGCTGTTTTTT	CASSPAFEGVTGELFF	-	-	TRBV7-3	TRBJ2-2
TGTGCCAGCACCGGGGCTAGAGGGGATGGAAACACCATATATTTT	CASTGARGDGNTIYF	many	-	TRBV25-1	TRBJ1-3
TGTGCCAGCCGGAGCTCCTACAATGAGCCCCAGCATTTT	CASRSSYNEPQHF	-	-	TRBV12-3/TRBV12-4	TRBJ1-5
TGCGCCAGCAGACAGCCCAATCAGCCCCAGCATTTT	CASRQPNQPQHF	-	-	TRBV28	TRBJ1-5
TGCAGTGCTAGGGGAATCTACGAGCAGTACTTC	CSARGIYEQYF	-	-	TRBV20-1	TRBJ2-7
TGTGCCAGCAGCTTATCGGGGGGGGGGGCTGAAGCTTTCTTT	CASSLSGGGAEAFF	once	-	TRBV7-3	TRBJ1-1
TGTGCCAGCAGCTTAAGCCCCAGGGGCGATTCAGGGACCCAGTACTTC	CASSLSPRGDSGTQYF	-	-	TRBV7-3	TRBJ2-5
TGCAGTGCTAGCATGCGGGATAGCTACGAGCAGTACTTC	CSASMRDSYEQYF	-	-	TRBV20-1	TRBJ2-7
TGTGCCAGCAGGGGGCTAGGAAATTCACCCCTCCACTTT	CASRGLGNSPLHF	-	-	TRBV16	TRBJ1-6
TGTGCCAGCAGCGATACAGGGGCCGCGAACACTGAAGCTTTCTTT	CASSDTGAANTEAFF	few	TRBD1	TRBV7-9	TRBJ1-1
TGTGCCAGCAGTTCGCACAGGGTTATAACCGGGGAGCTGTTTTTT	CASSSHRVITGELFF	-	-	TRBV10-2	TRBJ2-2
TGTGCCAGCAGTGCCGGGACTAGCGGAACAGATACGCAGTATTTT	CASSAGTSGTDTQYF	many	TRBD2	TRBV6-4	TRBJ2-3
TGTGCCAGCAGTTACTCCCCCTCTGGAAACACCATATATTTT	CASSYSPSGNTIYF	-	-	TRBV6-5	TRBJ1-3
TGTGCCAGCAGTCCTCCCGGGACTAGCGGGAGCTCCTACGAGCAGTACTTC	CASSPPGTSGSSYEQYF	few	TRBD2	TRBV6-5	TRBJ2-7
TGTGCCAGCAGCCCACCAGGGAACACTGAAGCTTTCTTT	CASSPPGNTEAFF	once	-	TRBV9	TRBJ1-1
TGTGCCAGCAGCTTAGGTCAAGCAGATACGCAGTATTTT	CASSLGQADTQYF	-	-	TRBV11-2	TRBJ2-3
TGTGCCAGCAGCTTTGGGGTCATGGTCTCTGGGGCCAACGTCCTGACTTTC	CASSFGVMVSGANVLTF	-	-	TRBV11-2	TRBJ2-6
TGTGCCAGCCCGGCAAGATTACCGGGACAAACGTCCCATGGCTACACCTTC	CASPARLPGQTSHGYTF	many	-	TRBV5-6	TRBJ1-2
TGTGCCATCAGTCGGGGAAACAATGAGCAGTTCTTC	CAISRGNNEQFF	-	-	TRBV25-1	TRBJ2-1